The 29 T cell receptor beta chains given below trace back to one sample, sequenced in a study of T cells in Graves' hyperthyroidism and ophthalmopathy. The investigators amplified TCR beta CDR3 regions from RNA transcripts. The TCR CDR3 was amplified in a first-round RT-PCR using the HTBI primer set. TCRdb re-derived calls from the multiplex PCR reads in MiXCR, one entry per CDR3 protein. The data show approximately 530,000 distinct CDR3 sequences, with 16% seen just once and 15% to 20% held by the top ten. The sample comprised blood. The receptors were gathered from a woman aged 18-35 years with Graves' hyperthyroidism.

This rearrangement joins TRBV14 to TRBJ1-4; D call uncertain. The V end lost 3 bases, the J end lost 5 bases, and 7 bases lay between the germline ends. The CDR3 loop spans 13 amino acids. CDR1 SGHDN and CDR2 FVKESK come from the germline V gene. CDR3 residues: CASSQAGNEKLFF. The CDR3 DNA sequence: TGTGCCAGCAGCCAGGCAGGCAATGAAAAACTGTTTTTT. Filled out from reference TRBV14 and TRBJ1-4, the complete variable domain reads EAGVTQFPSHSVIEKGQTVTLRCDPISGHDNLYWYRRVMGKEIKFLLHFVKESKQDESGMPNNRFLAERTGGTYSTLKVQPAELEDSGVYFCASSQAGNEKLFFGSGTQLSVL.

The chain combines TRBV20-1 with TRBJ1-6; D unclear. V was pared by 1 base and J by 5 bases, with 9 bases between. The CDR3 extends over 14 amino acids. In germline, CDR1 is DFQATT, CDR2 SNEGSKA (reference sequence). CDR3 region: CSARGQQDNSPLHF. The DNA for the CDR3 is TGCAGTGCTAGAGGTCAACAAGATAATTCACCCCTCCACTTT.

This clonotype has at least ten counts. The CDR3 nucleotides read TGTGCCAGCAGCTTATGGGTCCTTCAAGATTCACCCCTCCACTTT. This encodes CASSLWVLQDSPLHF. This chain uses TRBV7-2 with TRBJ1-6; D gene unclear. The germline gives CDR1 SGHTA, CDR2 FQGNSA. The CDR3 is 15 amino acids. V lost 2 bases, J lost 8 bases, and 13 bases lay in between.

There are many counts of this clonotype. V gene TRBV28 combines with J gene TRBJ2-3; 7 bases are a match to TRBD1. The ends lost 5 bases at V and 2 bases at J; junction bases unmatched: 10. Germline V gene lookup returns CDR1 MDHEN and CDR2 SYDVKM. This CDR3 contains 16 residues. CDR3 sequence: CASSQQGVRITDTQYF. CDR3 DNA: TGTGCCAGCAGTCAGCAGGGGGTCAGAATCACAGATACGCAGTATTTT.

The chain employs TRBV20-1 and TRBJ2-7; D might be TRBD2 (6 bases). CDR3 length: 11 amino acids. Trimming shortened V by 3 bases and J by 6 bases, and 9 bases separated the two germline ends. Germline V gene sequence: CDR1 DFQATT, CDR2 SNEGSKA (reference sequence). The DNA for the CDR3 is TGCAGTGCTAGTTCCGGGAGCGAGCAGTACTTC. Translation: CSASSGSEQYF.

This clonotype has just a few counts. The chain employs TRBV6-1 and TRBJ2-6; no clear D. Germline V lookup: CDR1 MNHNS, CDR2 SASEGT. This CDR3 region has 13 residues. V was clipped by 6 bases and J by 2 bases, with 5 bases between them. CDR3: CASRVTGANVLTF. The CDR3 coding sequence is TGTGCCAGCAGGGTAACTGGGGCCAACGTCCTGACTTTC.

The rearrangement joins TRBV20-1 to TRBJ2-1, with TRBD2 matching over 9 bases. Per germline, CDR1 DFQATT and CDR2 SNEGSKA (reference sequence). The CDR3 covers 16 residues. The trim removed 0 bases at V and 4 bases at J, leaving 7 bases unmatched. The chain's CDR3 is CSARDPKTSGYNEQFF. The CDR3 DNA follows: TGCAGTGCTAGAGATCCTAAGACTAGCGGATACAATGAGCAGTTCTTC.

This clonotype was counted only a few times. It may be a read error: a sequence one base away is much more abundant. The chain links TRBV13 to TRBJ2-7; D unclear. The CDR3 totals 11 residues. Germline V gene sequence: CDR1 PRHDT, CDR2 FYEKMQ (reference sequence). The CDR3 loop is CAGSLIYEQYF. The CDR3 nucleotides read TGTGCCGGCAGCCTCATCTACGAGCAGTACTTC.

This rearrangement joins TRBV4-2 to TRBJ2-3, with 11 bases fitting TRBD2. CDR3 length equals 16 residues. Germline CDR1 is LGHNA and CDR2 is YNFKEQ. Losses at the gene ends were 4 bases for V and 2 bases for J; bases not matched to a gene: 5. The CDR3 protein is CASSRGLADNTDTQYF. The CDR3 DNA reads as TGTGCCAGCAGCCGGGGACTAGCGGACAACACAGATACGCAGTATTTT.

The sample holds many counts of this clonotype. The gene calls are TRBV27 and TRBJ1-1; 7 nucleotides match TRBD1. The germline CDR1 and CDR2 sequences are MNHEY and SMNVEV (reference sequence). J lost 2 bases, V lost 3 bases, and 9 bases had no gene match. The CDR3 loop spans 16 amino acids. The CDR3 nucleotides read TGTGCCAGCAGTTTCCTCACAGGGGCCCCCAACACTGAAGCTTTCTTT. It translates to CASSFLTGAPNTEAFF.

This chain joins TRBV20-1 and TRBJ2-7; 7 nucleotides align to TRBD1. The J segment lost 5 bases and the V segment lost 2 bases, leaving 9 bases of the junction unmatched. This CDR3 is built from 14 residues. CDR1 and CDR2 (germline): DFQATT, SNEGSKA (reference sequence). CDR3 loop: CSARNSRDSNEQYF. DNA of the CDR3: TGCAGTGCTAGAAACTCCCGGGACAGTAACGAGCAGTACTTC.

This clonotype was counted at least ten times. This chain links TRBV28 with TRBJ1-5, with D maybe TRBD1 (6 bases). Germline V gene data show CDR1 as MDHEN and CDR2 as SYDVKM. This CDR3 region has 16 residues. Trimming cost V 5 bases and J 2 bases, with 16 bases left between them. The chain's CDR3 is CASSEWVEGGNQPQHF. CDR3 coding DNA: TGTGCCAGCAGTGAATGGGTAGAGGGGGGCAATCAGCCCCAGCATTTT.

The gene calls are TRBV9 and TRBJ1-4; 9 bases are shared with TRBD1. There are 15 residues in the CDR3. Losses at the gene ends were 4 bases for V and 5 bases for J; bases not matched to a gene: 6. Germline values: CDR1 SGDLS, CDR2 YYNGEE. The CDR3 reads CASSLEGTGNEKLFF. CDR3 in DNA: TGTGCCAGCAGCCTAGAAGGGACAGGGAATGAAAAACTGTTTTTT.

In this sample, this clonotype turned up many times. The chain recombines TRBV4-1 with TRBJ1-1; TRBD1 might be the D (6 bases). The CDR3 length is 15 residues. Germline CDR1 and CDR2: MGHRA and YSYEKL. The V gene lost 1 base and the J gene lost 0 bases, with 9 bases spanning the gap. Here the CDR3 reads CASSQGTVLNTEAFF. The CDR3 nucleotides are TGCGCCAGCAGCCAAGGGACAGTTTTGAACACTGAAGCTTTCTTT.

The rearrangement links TRBV6-1 to TRBJ1-3; no definite D call. V shed 4 bases and J shed 0 bases, with 7 bases lying between them. CDR1 and CDR2 (germline): MNHNS, SASEGT. The CDR3 spans 14 residues. The CDR3 here is CASSADDSGNTIYF. CDR3 nucleotide sequence: TGTGCCAGCAGTGCGGATGACTCTGGAAACACCATATATTTT.

This clonotype occurred a few times. This rearrangement joins TRBV12-5 to TRBJ2-2, with D possibly matching TRBD2 (6 bases). Trimming removed 7 bases at V and 3 bases at J, with 12 bases between. Germline loops: CDR1 LGHNT, CDR2 FRNRAP. This CDR3 is 14 amino acids long. CDR3: CASARDSYTGELFF. CDR3 in DNA: TGTGCTAGTGCCAGGGACTCATACACCGGGGAGCTGTTTTTT.

This clonotype was counted many times. The V gene is TRBV27, the J gene TRBJ2-1; either TRBD1 or TRBD2 may fit D (5 bases each). Deletions cut 5 bases from V and 2 bases from J, with 13 bases between. CDR1 is MNHEY and CDR2 is SMNVEV in the germline V gene (reference sequence). The CDR3 extends over 15 amino acids. The CDR3 DNA is TGTGCCAGCAGTCGGGACGGCACGGCCTACAATGAGCAGTTCTTC. Translation gives CASSRDGTAYNEQFF.

This clonotype was seen ten or more times. V is TRBV7-2 and J is TRBJ1-1; D uncertain. There are 13 residues in the CDR3. CDR1 and CDR2 from the germline V gene are SGHTA and FQGNSA. V was cut by 2 bases and J by 4 bases, with 8 bases left in between. CDR3 amino acids: CASSLRQSTEAFF. The CDR3 coding sequence is TGTGCCAGCAGCTTAAGGCAGAGCACTGAAGCTTTCTTT.

The sample holds many counts of this clonotype. The CDR3 reads CASSYGGQHLTYEQYF. The CDR3 nucleotides are TGTGCCAGCAGTTACGGGGGACAACATCTTACCTACGAGCAGTACTTC. The chain has TRBV6-2 or TRBV6-3 and TRBJ2-7; D is possibly TRBD1 (6 bases). Trimming left V 2 bases short and J 2 bases short, with 16 bases between. The CDR3 sequence is 16 residues long. CDR1 and CDR2 (germline): MNHEY, SVGEGT.

Ten or more counts support this clonotype. This chain uses TRBV6-1 with TRBJ1-2, with TRBD1 matching 8 bases. Per the germline V gene, CDR1 is MNHNS and CDR2 is SASEGT. V was pared by 0 bases and J by 5 bases, with 8 bases of the junction left unmatched. This CDR3 comprises 16 residues. CDR3 protein: CASSEAGGQGVYGYTF. The CDR3 coding sequence is TGTGCCAGCAGTGAAGCGGGAGGACAGGGTGTTTATGGCTACACCTTC.

The chain uses TRBV20-1 and TRBJ2-3; D may be TRBD2 (6 bases). Trimming left V 3 bases short and J 4 bases short, with 11 bases between. CDR1 and CDR2 from the germline V gene are DFQATT and SNEGSKA (reference sequence). The length of the CDR3 is 13 residues. CDR3 nucleotides: TGCAGTGCTAGTTATCTAGCGCCAGATACGCAGTATTTT. It translates to CSASYLAPDTQYF.

This clonotype has at least ten counts. The J gene is TRBJ2-2, the V gene TRBV20-1; no clear D. This CDR3 contains 14 residues. The germline V gene has CDR1 DFQATT and CDR2 SNEGSKA (reference sequence). Trimming took 1 base from V and 7 from J, leaving 13 bases between them. The CDR3 reads CSARAYGDGGELFF. Written as DNA, the CDR3 is TGCAGTGCTAGAGCCTATGGGGATGGCGGGGAGCTGTTTTTT.

In this sample, this clonotype turned up a few times. V is TRBV19 and J is TRBJ1-4; D perhaps matches TRBD1 (6 bases). CDR1 LNHDA and CDR2 SQIVND come from the germline V gene (reference sequence). Deletions cut 6 bases from V and 3 bases from J, with 17 bases between. The CDR3 length is 16 residues. CDR3 nucleotides: TGTGCCAGTAGGATGGGCCTTAGGACAGCTAATGAAAAACTGTTTTTT. It translates to CASRMGLRTANEKLFF.

This chain links TRBV29-1 with TRBJ2-1; TRBD2 aligns across 7 bases. Trimming removed 7 bases from V and 10 bases from J; junction bases left unmatched: 16. This CDR3 is 14 amino acids long. The germline V gene has CDR1 SQVTM and CDR2 ANQGSEA. CDR3 in amino acids: CSATPWTSTIEQFF. CDR3 in DNA: TGCAGCGCGACCCCGTGGACTAGTACCATCGAGCAGTTCTTC.

This clonotype showed up many times. The chain has TRBV6-1 and TRBJ1-1, with D possibly matching TRBD1 (5 bases). From germline, CDR1 is MNHNS and CDR2 SASEGT. V was trimmed by 3 bases and J by 5 bases, leaving 13 bases between them. The CDR3 extends over 14 amino acids. The CDR3 loop reads CASSDQRGGTEAFF. As DNA, the CDR3 is TGTGCCAGCAGTGACCAACGTGGGGGGACTGAAGCTTTCTTT.

This clonotype was seen ten or more times. This rearrangement joins TRBV5-1 to TRBJ2-1, with TRBD2 as a possible D gene (5 bases). Trimming took 4 bases from V and 2 from J, leaving 19 bases between them. From germline, CDR1 is SGHRS and CDR2 YFSETQ. The CDR3 extends over 17 amino acids. CDR3: CASSANPTSLTYNEQFF. The CDR3 nucleotides are TGCGCCAGCAGCGCCAACCCCACTAGTCTAACCTACAATGAGCAGTTCTTC.

In this sample, this clonotype turned up many times. The CDR3, as DNA: TGTGCCAGCAGACCGACAGGGAGAATAGGTGACGAGCAGTACTTC. Translated, it gives CASRPTGRIGDEQYF. The V and J genes are TRBV12-3 or TRBV12-4 and TRBJ2-7; TRBD1 matches 7 bases. With 6 bases clipped from V and 5 bases from J, the junction kept 13 bases outside the gene matches. CDR3 length: 15 residues.

This clonotype was recorded many times. V usage is TRBV6-1 and J usage is TRBJ2-7; D not resolved. The germline V gene has CDR1 MNHNS and CDR2 SASEGT. The CDR3 contains 13 residues. The V gene lost 2 bases and the J gene lost 0 bases, with 5 bases spanning the gap. Here the CDR3 DNA reads TGTGCCAGCAGTGAACCAGGCTCCTACGAGCAGTACTTC. Its protein is CASSEPGSYEQYF.

The rearrangement links TRBV29-1 to TRBJ1-1, with D tentatively TRBD1 (5 bases). V was shortened by 3 bases and J by 4 bases, with 15 bases between the two germline ends. Germline CDR1 and CDR2: SQVTM and ANQGSEA. The CDR3 covers 14 residues. CDR3 nucleotide sequence: TGCAGCGTTGATTCGGGTGGGGGTGGCACTGAAGCTTTCTTT. It is translated as CSVDSGGGGTEAFF.